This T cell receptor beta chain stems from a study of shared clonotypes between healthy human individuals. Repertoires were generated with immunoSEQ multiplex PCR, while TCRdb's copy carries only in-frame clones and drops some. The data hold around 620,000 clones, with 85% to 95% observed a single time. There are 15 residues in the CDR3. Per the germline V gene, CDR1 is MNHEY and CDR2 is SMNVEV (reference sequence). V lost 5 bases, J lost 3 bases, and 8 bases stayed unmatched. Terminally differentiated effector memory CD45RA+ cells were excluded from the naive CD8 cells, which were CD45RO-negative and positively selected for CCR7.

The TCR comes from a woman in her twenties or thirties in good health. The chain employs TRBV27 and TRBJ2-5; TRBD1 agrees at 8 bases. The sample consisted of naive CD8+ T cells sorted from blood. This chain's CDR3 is CASSQGAGQKETQYF. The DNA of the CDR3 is TGTGCCAGCAGTCAGGGGGCGGGACAGAAAGAGACCCAGTACTTC.